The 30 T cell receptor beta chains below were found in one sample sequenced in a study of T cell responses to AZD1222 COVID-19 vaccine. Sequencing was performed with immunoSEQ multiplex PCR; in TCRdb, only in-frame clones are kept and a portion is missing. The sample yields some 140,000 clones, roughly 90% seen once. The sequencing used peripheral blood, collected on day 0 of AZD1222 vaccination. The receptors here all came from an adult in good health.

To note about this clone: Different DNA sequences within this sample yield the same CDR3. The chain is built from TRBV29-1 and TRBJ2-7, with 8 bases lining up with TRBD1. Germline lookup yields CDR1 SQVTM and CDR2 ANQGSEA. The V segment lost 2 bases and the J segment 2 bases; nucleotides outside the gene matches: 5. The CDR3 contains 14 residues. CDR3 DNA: TGCAGCGTTGAAAGGGGGACAGGAACCTACGAGCAGTACTTC. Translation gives CSVERGTGTYEQYF.

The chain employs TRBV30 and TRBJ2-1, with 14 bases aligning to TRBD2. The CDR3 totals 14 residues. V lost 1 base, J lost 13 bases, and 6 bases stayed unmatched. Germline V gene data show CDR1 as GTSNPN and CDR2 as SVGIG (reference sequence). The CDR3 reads CAWSASGTSGSQFF. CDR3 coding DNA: TGTGCCTGGAGTGCCAGCGGGACTAGCGGGAGTCAGTTCTTC.

The CDR3 sequence is CASSPGTSRYEQYF. The CDR3 nucleotides read TGTGCCAGCAGCCCAGGGACTAGCCGCTACGAGCAGTACTTC. This chain uses TRBV14 with TRBJ2-7; TRBD2 matches 9 bases. Unmatched junction bases numbered 4, after V lost 4 bases and J lost 3 bases. Germline V gives CDR1 SGHDN, CDR2 FVKESK. The length of the CDR3 is 14 residues.

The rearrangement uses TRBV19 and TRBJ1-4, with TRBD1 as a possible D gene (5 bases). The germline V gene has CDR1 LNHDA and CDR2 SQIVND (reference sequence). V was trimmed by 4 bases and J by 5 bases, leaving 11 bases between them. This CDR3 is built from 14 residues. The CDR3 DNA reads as TGTGCCAGTAGTAGGGGACTAAGGAATGAAAAACTGTTTTTT. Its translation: CASSRGLRNEKLFF.

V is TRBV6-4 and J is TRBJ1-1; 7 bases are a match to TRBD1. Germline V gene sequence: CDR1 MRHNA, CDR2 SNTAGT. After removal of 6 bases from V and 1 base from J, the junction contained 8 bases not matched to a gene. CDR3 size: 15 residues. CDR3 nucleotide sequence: TGTGCCAGCAGACCTTCGGGACAGCCGAACACTGAAGCTTTCTTT. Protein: CASRPSGQPNTEAFF.

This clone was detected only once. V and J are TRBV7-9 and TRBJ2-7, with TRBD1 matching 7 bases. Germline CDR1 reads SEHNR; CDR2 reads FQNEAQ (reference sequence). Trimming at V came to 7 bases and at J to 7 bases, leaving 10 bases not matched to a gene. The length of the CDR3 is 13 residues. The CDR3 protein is CASTLGPDREQYF. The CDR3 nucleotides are TGTGCCAGCACCCTGGGGCCGGACAGGGAGCAGTACTTC.

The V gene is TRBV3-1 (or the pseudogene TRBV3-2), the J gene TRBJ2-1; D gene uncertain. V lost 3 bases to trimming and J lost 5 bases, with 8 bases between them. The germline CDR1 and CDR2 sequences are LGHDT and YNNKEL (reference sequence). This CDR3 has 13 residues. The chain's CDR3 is CASSHRGDNEQFF. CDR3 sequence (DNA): TGTGCCAGCAGCCACCGTGGAGACAATGAGCAGTTCTTC.

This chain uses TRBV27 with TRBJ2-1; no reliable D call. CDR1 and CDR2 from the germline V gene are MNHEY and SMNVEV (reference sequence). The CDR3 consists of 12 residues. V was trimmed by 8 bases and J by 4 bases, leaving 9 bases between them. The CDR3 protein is CASSPGYNEQFF. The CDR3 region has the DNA TGTGCCAGCTCGCCGGGTTACAATGAGCAGTTCTTC.

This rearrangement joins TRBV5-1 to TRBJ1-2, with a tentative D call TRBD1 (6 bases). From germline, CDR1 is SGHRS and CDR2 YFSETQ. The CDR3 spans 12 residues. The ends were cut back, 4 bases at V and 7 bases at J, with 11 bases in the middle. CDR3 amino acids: CASSPGVRGYTF. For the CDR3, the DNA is TGCGCCAGCAGCCCAGGGGTGCGTGGCTACACCTTC.

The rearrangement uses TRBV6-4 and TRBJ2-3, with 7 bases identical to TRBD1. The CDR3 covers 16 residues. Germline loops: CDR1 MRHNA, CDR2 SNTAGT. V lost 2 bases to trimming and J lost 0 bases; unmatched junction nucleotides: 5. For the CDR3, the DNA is TGTGCCAGCAGTGACAGGGGGCAATCTAGCACAGATACGCAGTATTTT. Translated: CASSDRGQSSTDTQYF.

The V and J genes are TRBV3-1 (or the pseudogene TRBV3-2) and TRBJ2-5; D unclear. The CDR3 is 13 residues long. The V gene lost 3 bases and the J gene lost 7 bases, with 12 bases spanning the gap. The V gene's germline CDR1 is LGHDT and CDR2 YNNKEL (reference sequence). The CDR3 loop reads CASSQEWRVTQYF. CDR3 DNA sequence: TGTGCCAGCAGCCAGGAATGGAGAGTGACCCAGTACTTC.

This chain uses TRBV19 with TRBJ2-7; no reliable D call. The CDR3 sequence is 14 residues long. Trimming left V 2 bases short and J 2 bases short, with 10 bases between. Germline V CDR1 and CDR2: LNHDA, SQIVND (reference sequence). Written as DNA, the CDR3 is TGTGCCAGTAGTATAAACGGTTGGACCTACGAGCAGTACTTC. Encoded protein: CASSINGWTYEQYF.

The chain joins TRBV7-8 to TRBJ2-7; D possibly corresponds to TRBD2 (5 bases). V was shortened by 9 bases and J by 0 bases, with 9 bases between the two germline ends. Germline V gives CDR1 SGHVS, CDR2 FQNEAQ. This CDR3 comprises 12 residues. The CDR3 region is CASGLTSYEQYF. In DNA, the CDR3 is TGTGCCAGTGGACTTACCTCCTACGAGCAGTACTTC.

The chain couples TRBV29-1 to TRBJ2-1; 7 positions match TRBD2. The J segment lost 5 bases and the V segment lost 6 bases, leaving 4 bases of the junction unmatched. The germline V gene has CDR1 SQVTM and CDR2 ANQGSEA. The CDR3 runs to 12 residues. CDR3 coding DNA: TGCAGCGTCCTGACTAGCAACAATGAGCAGTTCTTC. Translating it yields CSVLTSNNEQFF.

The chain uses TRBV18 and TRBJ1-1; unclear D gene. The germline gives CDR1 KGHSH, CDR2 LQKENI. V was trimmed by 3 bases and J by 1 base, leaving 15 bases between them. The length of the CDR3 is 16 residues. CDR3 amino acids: CASSPVLDASNTEAFF. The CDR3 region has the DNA TGTGCCAGCTCACCGGTCCTGGACGCCTCGAACACTGAAGCTTTCTTT.

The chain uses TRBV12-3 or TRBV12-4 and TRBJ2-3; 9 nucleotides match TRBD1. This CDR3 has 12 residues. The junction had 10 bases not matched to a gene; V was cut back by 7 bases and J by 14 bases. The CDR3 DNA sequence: TGTGCCAGCACCAATCCGGGACAGGGATGGTATTTT. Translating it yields CASTNPGQGWYF.

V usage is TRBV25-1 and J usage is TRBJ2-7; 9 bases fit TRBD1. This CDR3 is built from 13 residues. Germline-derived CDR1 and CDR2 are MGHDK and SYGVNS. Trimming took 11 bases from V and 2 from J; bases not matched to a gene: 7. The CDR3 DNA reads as TGTGCCTCCCGGGACAGGGCTACCTACGAGCAGTACTTC. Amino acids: CASRDRATYEQYF.

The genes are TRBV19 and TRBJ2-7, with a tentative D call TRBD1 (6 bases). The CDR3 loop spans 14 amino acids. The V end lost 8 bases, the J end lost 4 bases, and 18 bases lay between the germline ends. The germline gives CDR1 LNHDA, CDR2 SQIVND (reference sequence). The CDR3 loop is CASSEQGSQYEQYF. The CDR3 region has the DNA TGTGCCAGTTCAGAGCAGGGGAGTCAATACGAGCAGTACTTC.

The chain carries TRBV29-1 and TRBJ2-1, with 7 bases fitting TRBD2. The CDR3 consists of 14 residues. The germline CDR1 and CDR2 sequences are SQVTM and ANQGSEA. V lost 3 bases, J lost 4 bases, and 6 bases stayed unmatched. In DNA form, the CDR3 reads TGCAGCGTTGAGCTAGCGGTCATTTACAATGAGCAGTTCTTC. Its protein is CSVELAVIYNEQFF.

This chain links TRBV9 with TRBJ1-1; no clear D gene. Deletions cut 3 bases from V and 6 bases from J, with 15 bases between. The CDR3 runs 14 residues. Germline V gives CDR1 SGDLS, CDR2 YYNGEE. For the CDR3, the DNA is TGTGCCAGCAGCGACAACACCGCCGGGTCTGAAGCTTTCTTT. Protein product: CASSDNTAGSEAFF.

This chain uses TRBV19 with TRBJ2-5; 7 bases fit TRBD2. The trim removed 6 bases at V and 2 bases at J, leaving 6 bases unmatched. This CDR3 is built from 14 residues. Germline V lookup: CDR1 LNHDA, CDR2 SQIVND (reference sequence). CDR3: CASSGLGLQETQYF. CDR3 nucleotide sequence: TGTGCCAGTAGCGGACTAGGACTACAAGAGACCCAGTACTTC.

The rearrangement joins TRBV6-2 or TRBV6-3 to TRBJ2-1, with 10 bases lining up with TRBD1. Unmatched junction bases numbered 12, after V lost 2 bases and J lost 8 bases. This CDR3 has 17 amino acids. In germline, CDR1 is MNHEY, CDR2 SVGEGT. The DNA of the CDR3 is TGTGCCAGCAGTTACAGGCACCGGGACAGGGGACCCCATGAGCAGTTCTTC. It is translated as CASSYRHRDRGPHEQFF.

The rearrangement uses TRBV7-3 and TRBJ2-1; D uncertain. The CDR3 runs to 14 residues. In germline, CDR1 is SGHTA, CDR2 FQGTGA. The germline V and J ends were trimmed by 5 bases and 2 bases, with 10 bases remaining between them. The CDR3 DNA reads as TGTGCCAGCAGCCCTGCTGGGCCCTACAATGAGCAGTTCTTC. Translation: CASSPAGPYNEQFF.

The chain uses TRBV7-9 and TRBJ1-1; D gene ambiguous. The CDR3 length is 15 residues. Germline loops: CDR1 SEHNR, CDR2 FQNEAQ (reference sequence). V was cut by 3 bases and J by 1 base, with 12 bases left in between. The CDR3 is CASSLVFGKNTEAFF. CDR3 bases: TGTGCCAGCAGCTTGGTTTTCGGGAAGAACACTGAAGCTTTCTTT.

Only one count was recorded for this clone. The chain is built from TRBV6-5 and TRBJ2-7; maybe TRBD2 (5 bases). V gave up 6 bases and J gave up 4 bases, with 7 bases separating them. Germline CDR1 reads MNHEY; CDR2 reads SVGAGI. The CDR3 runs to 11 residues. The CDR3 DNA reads TGTGCCAGCAGGGGGAGTTACGAGCAGTACTTC. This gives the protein CASRGSYEQYF.

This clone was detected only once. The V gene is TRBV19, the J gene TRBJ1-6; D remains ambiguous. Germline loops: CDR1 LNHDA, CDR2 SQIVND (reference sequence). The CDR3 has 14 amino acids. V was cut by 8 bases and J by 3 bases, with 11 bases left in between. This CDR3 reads CASLDGFYNSPLHF. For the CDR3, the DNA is TGTGCCAGTTTAGACGGATTCTATAATTCACCCCTCCACTTT.

CDR3 nucleotides: TGTGCCAGCAGACCGGGACAGGGGTTTTATGGCTACACCTTC. Translation gives CASRPGQGFYGYTF. The chain uses TRBV2 and TRBJ1-2; 10 nucleotides line up with TRBD1. V lost 6 bases, J lost 5 bases, and 6 bases stayed unmatched. CDR1 and CDR2 (germline): SNHLY, FYNNEI. The CDR3 length is 14 residues.

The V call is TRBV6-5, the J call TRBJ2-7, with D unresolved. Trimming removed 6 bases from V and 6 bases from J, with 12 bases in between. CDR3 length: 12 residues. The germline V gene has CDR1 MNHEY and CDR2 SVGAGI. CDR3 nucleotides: TGTGCCAGCAGGCTCCTAGGCTCCGAGCAGTACTTC. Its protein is CASRLLGSEQYF.

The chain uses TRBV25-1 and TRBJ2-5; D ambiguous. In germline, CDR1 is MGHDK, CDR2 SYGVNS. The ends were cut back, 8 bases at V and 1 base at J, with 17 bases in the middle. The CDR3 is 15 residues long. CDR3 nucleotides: TGTGCCAGCGGCCCCAACCAGGCAAGCCAAGAGACCCAGTACTTC. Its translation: CASGPNQASQETQYF.

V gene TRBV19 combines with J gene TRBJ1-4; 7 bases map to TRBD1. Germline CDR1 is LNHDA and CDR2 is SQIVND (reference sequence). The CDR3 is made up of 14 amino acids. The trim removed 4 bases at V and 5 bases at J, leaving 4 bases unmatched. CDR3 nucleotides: TGTGCCAGTAGTAAGGGACAGCTGAATGAAAAACTGTTTTTT. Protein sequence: CASSKGQLNEKLFF.